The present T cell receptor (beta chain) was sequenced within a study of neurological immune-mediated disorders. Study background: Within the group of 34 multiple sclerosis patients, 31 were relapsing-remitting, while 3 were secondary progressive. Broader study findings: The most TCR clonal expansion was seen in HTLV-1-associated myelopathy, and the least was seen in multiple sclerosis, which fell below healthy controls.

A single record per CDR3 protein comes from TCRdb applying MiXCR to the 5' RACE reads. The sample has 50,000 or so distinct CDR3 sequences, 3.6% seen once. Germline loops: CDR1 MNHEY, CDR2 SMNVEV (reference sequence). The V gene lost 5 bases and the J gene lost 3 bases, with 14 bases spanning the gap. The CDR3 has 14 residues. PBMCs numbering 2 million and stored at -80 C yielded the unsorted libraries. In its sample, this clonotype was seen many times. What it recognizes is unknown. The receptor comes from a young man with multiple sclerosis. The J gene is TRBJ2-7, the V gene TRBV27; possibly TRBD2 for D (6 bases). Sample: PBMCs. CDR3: CASSTGLGGYEQYF. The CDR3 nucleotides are TGTGCCAGCAGTACCGGATTGGGAGGCTACGAGCAGTACTTC.